The 31 T cell receptor beta chains reported below all come from one sample, sequenced in a study of response to subunit inactivated influenza vaccine. TCRdb re-derived calls from the RT-PCR reads in MiXCR, one entry per CDR3 protein. The sample yields approximately 520,000 distinct CDR3 sequences, over 25% seen once. The sequencing here drew on CD4+ T cells sorted from PBMCs, taken around 5 days after vaccination. All receptors derive from a man aged 50 to 60 who received an inactivated influenza vaccine.

This clonotype was picked up many times. The chain combines TRBV20-1 with TRBJ2-2; 8 nucleotides align to TRBD1. The CDR3 consists of 13 residues. J lost 5 bases, V lost 6 bases, and 5 bases had no gene match. CDR1 DFQATT and CDR2 SNEGSKA come from the germline V gene (reference sequence). CDR3 in amino acids: CSAGDRTTGELFF. CDR3 coding DNA: TGCAGTGCCGGGGACAGGACGACCGGGGAGCTGTTTTTT.

V usage is TRBV3-1 and J usage is TRBJ1-5; TRBD1 might be the D (6 bases). Germline CDR1 and CDR2: LGHDT and YNNKEL (reference sequence). This CDR3 contains 15 residues. Trimming stripped 2 bases from V and 4 bases from J, with 12 bases between. As DNA, the CDR3 is TGTGCCAGCAGCCAACACCGGGACAATAATCAGCCCCAGCATTTT. Its protein product is CASSQHRDNNQPQHF.

This clonotype turned up a few times. V is TRBV12-3 or TRBV12-4 and J is TRBJ2-5, with 10 bases aligning to TRBD1. The CDR3 is made up of 16 amino acids. With V trimmed by 7 bases and J by 5 bases, 13 bases remained unmatched. CDR3 amino acids: CASTSGTGAYAETQYF. CDR3 nucleotides: TGTGCCAGCACATCCGGGACAGGGGCCTATGCCGAGACCCAGTACTTC.

V gene TRBV7-8 combines with J gene TRBJ2-5; 11 positions match TRBD2. The CDR3 contains 17 residues. Germline V lookup: CDR1 SGHVS, CDR2 FQNEAQ. Germline trimming cut 1 base from V and 5 bases from J; bases unmatched to any gene: 9. The CDR3 nucleotides read TGTGCCAGCAGCTTAGGTCTAGCGGGGGGATCGCGCGAGACCCAGTACTTC. It specifies CASSLGLAGGSRETQYF.

This chain uses TRBV10-2 with TRBJ2-7, with TRBD1 identical over 10 bases. Germline assignment: CDR1 WSHSY and CDR2 SAAADI. V dropped 6 bases and J dropped 1; count of bases not matched to a gene: 9. The CDR3 is made up of 16 amino acids. In DNA, the CDR3 is TGCGCCAGCAGGGGGACAGGGGCACTACTGTCCTACGAGCAGTACTTC. It codes for CASRGTGALLSYEQYF.

The CDR3 is CASSYRGLAGVYEQYF. For the CDR3, the DNA is TGTGCCAGCAGTTACCGGGGACTAGCGGGAGTGTACGAGCAGTACTTC. The rearrangement uses TRBV6-2 or TRBV6-3 and TRBJ2-7; 14 nucleotides agree with TRBD2. V lost 2 bases and J lost 4; bases outside the gene matches: 4. From germline, CDR1 is MNHEY and CDR2 SVGEGT. The CDR3 spans 16 residues.

The genes are TRBV12-3 or TRBV12-4 and TRBJ2-2; 10 nucleotides line up with TRBD1. The CDR3 has 16 amino acids. V trimming: 7 bases; J trimming: 5 bases; junction bases outside the gene matches: 10. The CDR3 DNA follows: TGTGCCAGCAATGACGGACAGGGGGTAGGAACCGGGGAGCTGTTTTTT. Its protein product is CASNDGQGVGTGELFF.

This chain's CDR3 is CSARGARGTPDTQYF. The CDR3 nucleotides are TGCAGTGCTAGAGGCGCCAGGGGGACTCCAGATACGCAGTATTTT. The chain combines TRBV20-1 with TRBJ2-3, with D perhaps TRBD1 (7 bases). The CDR3 runs 15 residues. Trimming took 1 base from V and 4 from J, leaving 15 bases between them. In germline, CDR1 is DFQATT, CDR2 SNEGSKA (reference sequence).

This chain connects TRBV2 to TRBJ2-2, with 8 bases fitting TRBD1. Germline lookup yields CDR1 SNHLY and CDR2 FYNNEI. The CDR3 is 14 residues long. Trimming took 7 bases from V and 7 from J; bases not matched to a gene: 8. CDR3 bases: TGTGCCAGCACTGGCCAGGGGGCAAACGGGGAGCTGTTTTTT. Its translation is CASTGQGANGELFF.

The sample holds a few counts of this clonotype. V usage is TRBV4-3 and J usage is TRBJ2-2, with 9 bases aligning to TRBD2. Per germline, CDR1 LGHNA and CDR2 YSLEER. CDR3 length equals 16 residues. J lost 4 bases, V lost 0 bases, and 3 bases had no gene match. The chain's CDR3 is CASSQDVAGATGELFF. The CDR3, as DNA: TGCGCCAGCAGCCAAGATGTAGCGGGAGCCACCGGGGAGCTGTTTTTT.

This chain joins TRBV5-1 and TRBJ1-2; 9 bases map to TRBD1. The trim removed 0 bases at V and 2 bases at J, leaving 5 bases unmatched. This CDR3 spans 16 amino acids. The germline V gene encodes CDR1 SGHRS and CDR2 YFSETQ. This chain's CDR3 is CASSLATGGANYGYTF. The CDR3 DNA follows: TGCGCCAGCAGCTTGGCTACAGGGGGCGCGAACTATGGCTACACCTTC.

This clonotype was seen a handful of times. This chain connects TRBV29-1 to TRBJ2-4, with a possible D match to TRBD2 (6 bases). With 5 bases removed from V and 1 base from J, the gap between germline ends came to 12 bases. This CDR3 spans 14 amino acids. CDR1 is SQVTM, CDR2 ANQGSEA, per germline. The DNA for the CDR3 is TGCAGCGTTCTTGTGGGACTGGCCAAAAACATTCAGTACTTC. It translates to CSVLVGLAKNIQYF.

This clonotype was seen only a few times. The chain uses TRBV12-3 or TRBV12-4 and TRBJ2-1; 9 nucleotides align to TRBD1. Trimming cost V 8 bases and J 1 base; bases outside gene matches: 9. The CDR3 sequence is 16 residues long. In DNA form, the CDR3 reads TGTGCCAGCGTAGACAACAGGGGGCTGTCCTACAATGAGCAGTTCTTC. Its translation is CASVDNRGLSYNEQFF.

The rearrangement links TRBV25-1 to TRBJ2-5; D is possibly TRBD1 or TRBD2 (5 bases each). The germline CDR1 and CDR2 sequences are MGHDK and SYGVNS. V lost 4 bases and J 5 bases, leaving 17 bases between the germline ends. This CDR3 spans 15 amino acids. In DNA form, the CDR3 reads TGTGCCAGCAGTGCAGAGTTTTGGGGGAGCGAGACCCAGTACTTC. Translation: CASSAEFWGSETQYF.

The chain is built from TRBV9 and TRBJ2-2, with TRBD2 identical over 9 bases. CDR1 and CDR2 from the germline V gene are SGDLS and YYNGEE. This CDR3 is built from 18 residues. Trimming cost V 0 bases and J 0 bases; bases outside gene matches: 6. For the CDR3, the DNA is TGTGCCAGCAGCGTAGTCAGCTTAGCGGGGGCGAACACCGGGGAGCTGTTTTTT. Protein sequence: CASSVVSLAGANTGELFF.

The rearrangement joins TRBV4-3 to TRBJ2-5, with D tentatively TRBD2 (7 bases). The germline gives CDR1 LGHNA, CDR2 YSLEER. The CDR3 spans 16 residues. Trimming shortened V by 0 bases and J by 7 bases, and 18 bases separated the two germline ends. The CDR3 is CASSQDQNWEGGTQYF. The CDR3 bases are TGCGCCAGCAGCCAAGATCAGAACTGGGAGGGGGGGACCCAGTACTTC.

The rearrangement joins TRBV4-1 to TRBJ2-6, with TRBD1 matching over 9 bases. The V segment lost 1 base and the J segment 1 base; nucleotides outside the gene matches: 8. There are 19 residues in the CDR3. Germline V CDR1 and CDR2: MGHRA, YSYEKL. As DNA, the CDR3 is TGCGCCAGCAGCCAAGGTCCGGGACAGGGAATATCTGGGGCCAACGTCCTGACTTTC. It codes for CASSQGPGQGISGANVLTF.

The chain has TRBV5-5 and TRBJ2-4; D ambiguous. This CDR3 contains 15 residues. In germline, CDR1 is SGHKS, CDR2 YYEKEE (reference sequence). Trimming removed 0 bases from V and 0 bases from J, with 7 bases in between. The CDR3 DNA sequence: TGTGCCAGCAGCTTGGCTGACCTAGCCAAAAACATTCAGTACTTC. Its translation: CASSLADLAKNIQYF.

This clonotype was found a few times. The chain links TRBV7-8 to TRBJ1-3; D call uncertain. The CDR3 length is 13 residues. V lost 5 bases to trimming and J lost 4 bases, with 9 bases between them. The germline V gene encodes CDR1 SGHVS and CDR2 FQNEAQ. DNA for the CDR3: TGTGCCAGCAGCCCCAGACTGGGAAACACCATATATTTT. This sequence encodes CASSPRLGNTIYF.

This clonotype was observed a few times. This chain joins TRBV29-1 and TRBJ2-3, with 9 bases aligning to TRBD1. Germline-derived CDR1 and CDR2 are SQVTM and ANQGSEA. The CDR3 length is 14 residues. V trimming: 6 bases; J trimming: 3 bases; junction bases outside the gene matches: 7. The CDR3 DNA reads TGCAGCGTGTCACCGGGACAGGGAACAGATACGCAGTATTTT. This sequence encodes CSVSPGQGTDTQYF.

V is TRBV4-3 and J is TRBJ2-1, with D possibly matching TRBD2 (5 bases). Germline lookup yields CDR1 LGHNA and CDR2 YSLEER. CDR3 length: 17 residues. V was trimmed by 0 bases and J by 5 bases, leaving 17 bases between them. CDR3 in amino acids: CASSQDYPGSGHNEQFF. For the CDR3, the DNA is TGCGCCAGCAGCCAAGACTATCCGGGGTCGGGCCACAATGAGCAGTTCTTC.

CDR3 residues: CASSLEGGRQFF. The CDR3 DNA reads TGTGCCAGCAGCCTAGAAGGCGGGAGGCAGTTCTTC. The V and J genes are TRBV5-6 and TRBJ2-1, with 7 bases aligning to TRBD2. The junction had 7 bases not matched to a gene; V was cut back by 4 bases and J by 12 bases. The length of the CDR3 is 12 residues. Germline V CDR1 and CDR2: SGHDT, YYEEEE.

The CDR3 coding sequence is TGTGCCAGCAGCCAACTGACAGGGAGCTCCTACGAGCAGTACTTC. It is translated as CASSQLTGSSYEQYF. V gene TRBV11-2 combines with J gene TRBJ2-7; 7 positions match TRBD1. The V gene's germline CDR1 is SGHAT and CDR2 FQNNGV. V was clipped by 5 bases and J by 0 bases; unmatched bases: 7. The CDR3 is 15 amino acids. Complete variable domain (other parts from reference TRBV11-2 and TRBJ2-7): EAGVAQSPRYKIIEKRQSVAFWCNPISGHATLYWYQQILGQGPKLLIQFQNNGVVDDSQLPKDRFSAERLKGVDSTLKIQPAKLEDSAVYLCASSQLTGSSYEQYFGPGTRLTVT.

The chain combines TRBV19 with TRBJ2-5; 7 bases align to TRBD2. Germline trimming cut 5 bases from V and 7 bases from J; bases unmatched to any gene: 19. In germline, CDR1 is LNHDA, CDR2 SQIVND (reference sequence). The CDR3 contains 17 residues. The CDR3 DNA reads as TGTGCCAGTAGTCCTACCCGTCGGAAGGGAGGGTCACGGACCCAGTACTTC. It encodes CASSPTRRKGGSRTQYF.

This clonotype has just a few counts. The chain combines TRBV10-2 with TRBJ2-7; weak D call: TRBD1 (6 bases). The CDR3 consists of 15 residues. CDR1 is WSHSY and CDR2 is SAAADI in the germline V gene. The V and J ends lost 2 bases and 5 bases respectively, with 16 bases between them. The CDR3 here is CASSETPQGLNEQYF. CDR3 nucleotides: TGCGCCAGCAGTGAGACCCCCCAGGGGTTAAACGAGCAGTACTTC.

The CDR3 DNA reads TGTGCCAGCAGCTTATACGGGGGGAAGGGGCAGTACTTC. It yields the protein CASSLYGGKGQYF. The chain has TRBV7-2 and TRBJ2-7, with TRBD2 matching over 7 bases. Germline CDR1 is SGHTA and CDR2 is FQGNSA. This CDR3 has 13 residues. The junction had 7 bases not matched to a gene; V was cut back by 2 bases and J by 9 bases. Full variable domain (remainder filled in from reference TRBV7-2 and TRBJ2-7): GAGVSQSPSNKVTEKGKDVELRCDPISGHTALYWYRQSLGQGLEFLIYFQGNSAPDKSGLPSDRFSAERTGGSVSTLTIQRTQQEDSAVYLCASSLYGGKGQYFGPGTRLTVT.

The rearrangement links TRBV28 to TRBJ1-4; TRBD1 matches at 7 bases. V was clipped by 2 bases and J by 5 bases; unmatched bases: 5. Germline CDR1 is MDHEN and CDR2 is SYDVKM. The CDR3 sequence is 15 residues long. DNA of the CDR3: TGTGCCAGCAGTTTACCTACAGGGGTGAATGAAAAACTGTTTTTT. Translating it yields CASSLPTGVNEKLFF.

The V call is TRBV29-1, the J call TRBJ2-6; D call uncertain. CDR3 size: 15 residues. Trimming stripped 4 bases from V and 1 base from J, with 11 bases between. CDR1 is SQVTM, CDR2 ANQGSEA, per germline. CDR3 amino acids: CSVGIGQSGANVLTF. In nucleotides, the CDR3 is TGCAGCGTTGGAATTGGGCAGTCTGGGGCCAACGTCCTGACTTTC.

Here the CDR3 reads CSANPLGRASSGEQFF. CDR3 nucleotide sequence: TGCAGTGCCAACCCCCTAGGGAGGGCCAGTTCAGGGGAGCAGTTCTTC. The chain combines TRBV20-1 with TRBJ2-1; 7 bases match TRBD2. Germline-derived CDR1 and CDR2 are DFQATT and SNEGSKA (reference sequence). V was clipped by 6 bases and J by 10 bases; unmatched bases: 21. The CDR3 contains 16 residues.

In DNA form, the CDR3 reads TGTGCCAGCAGCAAGGGGACTACGGTCACCGGGGAGCTGTTTTTT. This codes for CASSKGTTVTGELFF. The rearrangement joins TRBV7-9 to TRBJ2-2, with 7 bases identical to TRBD2. This CDR3 is 15 amino acids long. Germline CDR1 SEHNR, CDR2 FQNEAQ (reference sequence). The V segment lost 5 bases and the J segment 4 bases; nucleotides outside the gene matches: 7.

Only one count was recorded for this clonotype. This rearrangement joins TRBV3-1 to TRBJ2-3; TRBD2 matches 9 bases. Germline V CDR1 and CDR2: LGHDT, YNNKEL (reference sequence). The trim removed 11 bases at V and 3 bases at J, leaving 21 bases unmatched. The CDR3 length is 18 residues. CDR3 coding DNA: TGTGCCTTCTGTTTATCAGGTCAGAGCGGGAGGTATACAGATACGCAGTATTTT. This gives the protein CAFCLSGQSGRYTDTQYF.